Ten or more counts support the clone carrying this T cell receptor beta chain. Its antigen is not known. Trimming took 10 bases from V and 5 from J; bases not matched to a gene: 10. Germline CDR1 ENHRY, CDR2 SYGVKD. CDR3 size: 13 residues. Template material for amplifying TCR beta CDR3 regions consisted of RNA transcripts. The TCR CDR3 was amplified in a first-round RT-PCR using the HTBI primer set. From the multiplex PCR reads, TCRdb called clonotypes with MiXCR, one entry per CDR3 protein. Altogether 450,000 to 700,000 distinct CDR3 sequences are present, more than 45% being singletons, with the ten largest covering around 19%. This sample is drawn from a study of T cells in Graves' hyperthyroidism and ophthalmopathy. Study-level points and caveats: A median around 6 months before onset, the model predicted ophthalmopathy.

The chain employs TRBV10-3 and TRBJ1-1, with TRBD1 identical over 7 bases. The source material was peripheral blood or thyroid tissue (not recorded which). This sequence originates from an adult woman with Graves' disease, either hyperthyroidism or ophthalmopathy (not recorded which). CDR3 residues: CATSGTERTEAFF. CDR3 sequence (DNA): TGTGCCACCTCCGGGACAGAGAGAACTGAAGCTTTCTTT.